This T cell receptor (beta chain) was recovered during a study of vaccination effects on CD4 cells after COVID-19. The table came from immunoSEQ multiplex PCR; TCRdb's copy has only in-frame clones and leaves some out. The sample consists of about 22,000 clones, 72% of them appearing once. Ahead of sequencing, the ViraFEST assay grew antigen-specific CD4+ T cells using viral peptide pools. With more than nine days of culture completed, CD4+ T cells were isolated. Vaccination of participants consisted of two doses of either the BNT162b2 or mRNA-1273 vaccine. Days 3 and 7 were when half the medium was replaced with IL-2 medium. In the case of this clone: Its specificity is unknown.

Sequencing used CD4+ T cells from PBMCs cultured with HCoV-NL63 spike peptides, obtained after COVID-19 vaccination. The TCR comes from a human donor who received a COVID-19 vaccine.

The CDR3 sequence is CASSLSADTQYF. The DNA of the CDR3 is TGTGCCAGCAGTTTGAGTGCAGATACGCAGTATTTT. J is TRBJ2-3 and V is TRBV12-3 or TRBV12-4; D is uncertain. This CDR3 has 12 residues. The V end was cut by 3 bases, the J end by 4 bases, with 5 bases between.